These 22 T cell receptor beta chains originate from one sample sequenced in a study of T cell changes during pregnancy in multiple sclerosis (dated by TCRdb to between 2018 and 2020). Library preparation was by the immunoSEQ multiplex PCR assay. In its TCRdb copy, this immuneACCESS table keeps in-frame sequences only and misses some clones. Where compared with another copy, unresolved V genes explain less than half of these, and the others have no known cause. The sample contains tens of thousands of clones, approximately 92% of them found a single time. 0.65% to 0.7% of the sample goes to the ten largest clones. The source material was CD4+ T cells from peripheral blood mononuclear cells, sampled in the third trimester of pregnancy. Receptor source: a female donor with multiple sclerosis, enrolled in a pregnancy study.

This clone was seen once. The gene calls are TRBV11-3 and TRBJ2-1; TRBD2 matches at 9 bases. Looked up from germline, CDR1 is SGHNT and CDR2 is YENEEA. The ends lost 4 bases at V and 5 bases at J; junction bases unmatched: 6. The CDR3 contains 15 residues. Written as DNA, the CDR3 is TGTGCCAGCAGCTCCTTCGGCGGGAGGGACAATGAGCAGTTCTTC. Amino acid sequence: CASSSFGGRDNEQFF.

The CDR3 spells CASSENAGTGANLYEQYF. In DNA form, the CDR3 reads TGTGCCAGCAGTGAAAACGCCGGGACAGGAGCGAATCTGTACGAGCAGTACTTC. The chain is built from TRBV6-4 and TRBJ2-7; TRBD1 matches at 8 bases. The CDR3 loop spans 18 amino acids. Germline V gene lookup returns CDR1 MRHNA and CDR2 SNTAGT. The trim removed 3 bases at V and 4 bases at J, leaving 17 bases unmatched.

This clone is a singleton in its sample. This chain connects TRBV6-5 to TRBJ1-1, with unresolved D. The V and J ends lost 6 bases and 0 bases respectively, with 11 bases between them. CDR1 and CDR2 from the germline V gene are MNHEY and SVGAGI. CDR3 length: 14 amino acids. CDR3 DNA sequence: TGTGCCAGCAGCCCCGGACTTTTGAACACTGAAGCTTTCTTT. Translated, it gives CASSPGLLNTEAFF.

This CDR3 is CASSQLTGVNTEAFF. The CDR3 DNA sequence: TGTGCCAGCAGTCAGCTAACAGGGGTGAACACTGAAGCTTTCTTT. The chain combines TRBV28 with TRBJ1-1, with 7 bases lining up with TRBD1. Trimming removed 5 bases from V and 0 bases from J; junction bases left unmatched: 6. CDR3 length: 15 amino acids. The germline V gene encodes CDR1 MDHEN and CDR2 SYDVKM.

J is TRBJ2-3 and V is TRBV25-1; 8 bases map to TRBD2. Germline V gene sequence: CDR1 MGHDK, CDR2 SYGVNS. The V segment lost 2 bases and the J segment 2 bases; nucleotides outside the gene matches: 3. CDR3 size: 15 residues. CDR3 bases: TGTGCCAGCAGTGAAGCGGGAGGCCCCACAGATACGCAGTATTTT. It is translated as CASSEAGGPTDTQYF. The full variable domain, its missing parts supplied by reference TRBV25-1 and TRBJ2-3, is EADIYQTPRYLVIGTGKKITLECSQTMGHDKMYWYQQDPGMELHLIHYSYGVNSTEKGDLSSESTVSRIRTEHFPLTLESARPSHTSQYLCASSEAGGPTDTQYFGPGTRLTVL.

The rearrangement uses TRBV7-9 and TRBJ1-1; D unclear. The V end was cut by 1 base, the J end by 1 base, with 10 bases between. The germline gives CDR1 SEHNR, CDR2 FQNEAQ (reference sequence). The CDR3 extends over 15 amino acids. The chain's CDR3 is CASSLGGGRNTEAFF. CDR3 coding DNA: TGTGCCAGCAGCTTAGGGGGAGGGAGGAACACTGAAGCTTTCTTT.

As concerns this clone: The sample contains more than one DNA sequence encoding this CDR3. This chain's CDR3 is CAWSVGGGEKLFF. The CDR3 coding sequence is TGTGCCTGGAGTGTAGGCGGAGGGGAAAAACTGTTTTTT. The chain is built from TRBV30 and TRBJ1-4; D gene unclear. The germline V gene encodes CDR1 GTSNPN and CDR2 SVGIG (reference sequence). V lost 0 bases, J lost 8 bases, and 10 bases lay in between. CDR3 length equals 13 residues.

This clone was seen once. V is TRBV2 and J is TRBJ2-5; TRBD1 matches at 8 bases. The V and J ends lost 10 bases and 2 bases, in that order; junction bases with no gene match: 15. The CDR3 covers 16 residues. Germline V lookup: CDR1 SNHLY, CDR2 FYNNEI. CDR3 sequence reads: CAKGGPAGTGQETQYF. CDR3 DNA: TGTGCCAAGGGCGGGCCCGCCGGGACAGGTCAAGAGACCCAGTACTTC.

The chain combines TRBV29-1 with TRBJ2-3; 12 bases are a match to TRBD2. CDR1 is SQVTM and CDR2 is ANQGSEA in the germline V gene. The CDR3 is 16 residues long. The V gene end was trimmed by 1 base and the J gene end by 4 bases; junction bases not matched to a gene: 6. The CDR3 reads CSVEGTTSGSSDTQYF. In DNA, the CDR3 is TGCAGCGTTGAAGGAACGACTAGCGGGAGTTCAGATACGCAGTATTTT.

V gene TRBV4-3 combines with J gene TRBJ2-5, with TRBD2 matching over 7 bases. This CDR3 is 16 amino acids long. In germline, CDR1 is LGHNA, CDR2 YSLEER. V shed 0 bases, J shed 0 bases, and the junction held 4 bases outside the gene matches. The CDR3 nucleotides are TGCGCCAGCAGCCAAGAAGCGGGGTTATACCAAGAGACCCAGTACTTC. This codes for CASSQEAGLYQETQYF.

The CDR3 protein is CASRLDTLNTEAFF. CDR3 sequence (DNA): TGTGCCAGCAGATTAGACACACTGAACACTGAAGCTTTCTTT. J is TRBJ1-1 and V is TRBV28; no clear D. CDR3 size: 14 residues. V was pared by 6 bases and J by 0 bases, with 11 bases between. Germline CDR1 MDHEN, CDR2 SYDVKM.

The chain links TRBV6-6 to TRBJ1-1; the match to TRBD1 covers 8 bases. V was clipped by 2 bases and J by 3 bases; unmatched bases: 5. The CDR3 spans 15 residues. Germline V gene lookup returns CDR1 MNHNY and CDR2 SVGAGI (reference sequence). This chain's CDR3 is CASSYPGTGHTEAFF. The CDR3 DNA sequence: TGTGCCAGCAGTTACCCGGGGACAGGTCACACTGAAGCTTTCTTT.

This rearrangement joins TRBV25-1 to TRBJ2-7; tentative D call: TRBD1 (5 bases). The CDR3 is made up of 16 amino acids. Germline V gene sequence: CDR1 MGHDK, CDR2 SYGVNS. Trimming took off 1 base at V and 5 bases at J, with 18 bases between the two ends. The CDR3 loop reads CASSESKPRASDEQYF. CDR3 DNA: TGTGCCAGCAGTGAATCAAAACCCAGGGCCTCGGACGAGCAGTACTTC.

The chain recombines TRBV28 with TRBJ1-1; 8 bases fit TRBD1. V lost 7 bases, J lost 6 bases, and 13 bases stayed unmatched. Germline V CDR1 and CDR2: MDHEN, SYDVKM. The CDR3 totals 15 residues. The CDR3 DNA sequence: TGTGCCAGCAATTATGTAGCAGGGGGCCCACCTGAAGCTTTCTTT. Residues: CASNYVAGGPPEAFF.

The V call is TRBV7-3, the J call TRBJ1-2; tentative D call: TRBD1 (5 bases). CDR3 length: 14 residues. Germline CDR1 SGHTA, CDR2 FQGTGA. V lost 2 bases to trimming and J lost 0 bases, with 7 bases between them. This chain's CDR3 is CASSLDRANYGYTF. CDR3 nucleotides: TGTGCCAGCAGCTTAGACAGAGCTAACTATGGCTACACCTTC.

The CDR3 region is CASSIIADPTYEQYF. The CDR3 coding sequence is TGTGCCAGCAGCATAATAGCGGACCCCACCTACGAGCAGTACTTC. This rearrangement joins TRBV21-1 to TRBJ2-7; the table names TRBD2, a call not compared with the DNA. TRBV21-1 is reported as a pseudogene. CDR3 size: 15 residues.

The V gene is TRBV19, the J gene TRBJ1-2; 8 bases are a match to TRBD1. The CDR3 length is 13 residues. V trimming: 4 bases; J trimming: 6 bases; junction bases outside the gene matches: 4. The germline CDR1 and CDR2 sequences are LNHDA and SQIVND (reference sequence). CDR3 nucleotides: TGTGCCAGTAGTACCGCACAGGGGGATGGCTACACCTTC. Amino acids: CASSTAQGDGYTF.

The J gene is TRBJ2-5, the V gene TRBV2, with D tentatively TRBD2 (5 bases). This CDR3 comprises 12 residues. Germline V gene data show CDR1 as SNHLY and CDR2 as FYNNEI. Trimming took off 7 bases at V and 5 bases at J, with 11 bases between the two ends. The CDR3 sequence is CASTRRGETQYF. In nucleotides, the CDR3 is TGTGCCAGCACCAGAAGAGGGGAGACCCAGTACTTC.

The CDR3 coding sequence is TGTGCCAGCAGCAGGGGACCGGGGGGAGAGGCCTACGAGCAGTACTTC. This sequence encodes CASSRGPGGEAYEQYF. The chain combines TRBV5-6 with TRBJ2-7; TRBD2 aligns across 7 bases. With 4 bases clipped from V and 2 bases from J, the junction kept 12 bases outside the gene matches. The CDR3 runs to 16 residues. Germline V lookup: CDR1 SGHDT, CDR2 YYEEEE. The whole variable domain, filled in from reference TRBV5-6 and TRBJ2-7, reads DAGVTQSPTHLIKTRGQQVTLRCSPKSGHDTVSWYQQALGQGPQFIFQYYEEEERQRGNFPDRFSGHQFPNYSSELNVNALLLGDSALYLCASSRGPGGEAYEQYFGPGTRLTVT.

CDR3 DNA: TGTGCCAGCAGGGCTCCGGAGGGGCAGAATCAGCCCCAGCATTTT. Its translation: CASRAPEGQNQPQHF. The chain links TRBV6-6 to TRBJ1-5; the D gene is possibly TRBD1 (5 bases). Germline V gene data show CDR1 as MNHNY and CDR2 as SVGAGI (reference sequence). Trimming took 6 bases from V and 4 from J, leaving 16 bases between them. The CDR3 is 15 residues long.

This clone has a single count. This chain links TRBV7-9 with TRBJ2-3, with D tentatively TRBD2 (6 bases). The germline CDR1 and CDR2 sequences are SEHNR and FQNEAQ (reference sequence). Trimming took off 3 bases at V and 0 bases at J, with 16 bases between the two ends. This CDR3 is built from 17 residues. CDR3 protein: CASSLGGAGTSTDTQYF. The CDR3 coding sequence is TGTGCCAGCAGCTTGGGTGGAGCCGGGACTAGCACAGATACGCAGTATTTT.

The chain recombines TRBV9 with TRBJ2-5; 10 positions agree with TRBD2. The CDR3 spans 16 residues. In germline, CDR1 is SGDLS, CDR2 YYNGEE. The V gene end was trimmed by 0 bases and the J gene end by 0 bases; junction bases not matched to a gene: 2. Here the CDR3 DNA reads TGTGCCAGCAGCGTAGCGGGACTAGCGAACCAAGAGACCCAGTACTTC. Its protein is CASSVAGLANQETQYF. Together with reference TRBV9 and TRBJ2-5, the CDR3 gives the full variable domain: DSGVTQTPKHLITATGQRVTLRCSPRSGDLSVYWYQQSLDQGLQFLIQYYNGEERAKGNILERFSAQQFPDLHSELNLSSLELGDSALYFCASSVAGLANQETQYFGPGTRLLVL.